The clone carrying this TCR beta chain was counted ten times or more. The antigen remains unidentified. The germline V gene has CDR1 DFQATT and CDR2 SNEGSKA (reference sequence). CDR3 size: 11 residues. The V end was cut by 5 bases, the J end by 3 bases, with 8 bases between. The entry originates in a study of T cells in Graves' hyperthyroidism and ophthalmopathy. RNA transcripts served as the template for amplifying TCR beta CDR3 regions. When the TCR CDR3 underwent first-round RT-PCR, the HTBI primer set was used. TCRdb independently ran MiXCR on the multiplex PCR reads; one entry per CDR3 protein. The profile shows nearly 250,000 distinct CDR3 sequences, roughly 17% of them singletons. Study-wide findings and caveats: Ophthalmopathy could be told apart from stable hyperthyroidism with a 13 V-J model. Most clonotypes expanded in the thyroid (above 0.001) were also present in blood.

Duration under 3 months, a NOSPECS grade of at least 4, and a Clinical Activity Score of at least 3 characterized the ophthalmopathy patients. Orbital computed tomography, thyroid ultrasound, serum thyroxine and TRAb, and clinical symptoms together informed the diagnoses. The chain recombines TRBV20-1 with TRBJ2-7; D remains ambiguous. This TCR was recovered from a woman aged 18-29 years with Graves' ophthalmopathy. The sequencing sample was made of blood. The DNA of the CDR3 is TGCAGTGCTCCTGCCGACTACGAGCAGTACTTC. Its protein is CSAPADYEQYF.